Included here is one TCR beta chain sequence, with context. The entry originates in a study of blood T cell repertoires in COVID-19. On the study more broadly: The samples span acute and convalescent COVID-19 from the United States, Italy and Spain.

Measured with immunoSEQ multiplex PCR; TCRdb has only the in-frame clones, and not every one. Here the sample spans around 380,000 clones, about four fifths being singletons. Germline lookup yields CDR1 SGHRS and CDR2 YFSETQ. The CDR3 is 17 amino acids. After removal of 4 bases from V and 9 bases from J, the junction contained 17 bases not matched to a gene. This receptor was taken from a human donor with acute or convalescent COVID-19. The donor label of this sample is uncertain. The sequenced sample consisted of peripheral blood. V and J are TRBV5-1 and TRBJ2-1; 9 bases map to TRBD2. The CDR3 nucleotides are TGCGCCAGCAGCACGCCCGAGGCGGGAGGGGTGGGGAGTGAGCAGTTCTTC. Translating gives CASSTPEAGGVGSEQFF.